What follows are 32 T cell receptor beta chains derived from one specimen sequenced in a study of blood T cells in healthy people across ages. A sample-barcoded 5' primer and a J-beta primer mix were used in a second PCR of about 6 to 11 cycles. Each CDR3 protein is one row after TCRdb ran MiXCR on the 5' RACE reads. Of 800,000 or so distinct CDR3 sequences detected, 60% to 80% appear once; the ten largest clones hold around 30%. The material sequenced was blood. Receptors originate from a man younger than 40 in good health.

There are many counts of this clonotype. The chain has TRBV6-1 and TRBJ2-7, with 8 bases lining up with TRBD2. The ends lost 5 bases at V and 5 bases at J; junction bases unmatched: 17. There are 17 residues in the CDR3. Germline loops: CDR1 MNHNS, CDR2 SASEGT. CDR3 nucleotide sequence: TGTGCCAGCAGTCCTTCATCGGCGGCTAGCGGGTTTGACGAGCAGTACTTC. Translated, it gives CASSPSSAASGFDEQYF.

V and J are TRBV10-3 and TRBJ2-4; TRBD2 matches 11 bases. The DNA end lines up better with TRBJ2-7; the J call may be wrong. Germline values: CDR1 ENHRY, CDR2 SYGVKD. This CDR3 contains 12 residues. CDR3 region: CAITSGGYEQYF. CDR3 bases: TGTGCCATTACTAGCGGGGGTTACGAGCAGTACTTC.

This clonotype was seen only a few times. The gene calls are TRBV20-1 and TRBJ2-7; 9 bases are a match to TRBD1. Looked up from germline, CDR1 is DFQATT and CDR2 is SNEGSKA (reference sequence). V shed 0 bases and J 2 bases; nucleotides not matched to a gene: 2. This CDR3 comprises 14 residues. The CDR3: CSAREGQGAYEQYF. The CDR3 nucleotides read TGCAGTGCTAGAGAGGGACAGGGCGCCTACGAGCAGTACTTC.

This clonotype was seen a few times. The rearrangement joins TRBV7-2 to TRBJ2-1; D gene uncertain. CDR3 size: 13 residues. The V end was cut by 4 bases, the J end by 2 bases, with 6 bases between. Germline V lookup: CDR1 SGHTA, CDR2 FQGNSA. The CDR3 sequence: CASSSNPYNEQFF. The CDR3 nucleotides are TGTGCCAGCAGCTCCAACCCCTACAATGAGCAGTTCTTC.

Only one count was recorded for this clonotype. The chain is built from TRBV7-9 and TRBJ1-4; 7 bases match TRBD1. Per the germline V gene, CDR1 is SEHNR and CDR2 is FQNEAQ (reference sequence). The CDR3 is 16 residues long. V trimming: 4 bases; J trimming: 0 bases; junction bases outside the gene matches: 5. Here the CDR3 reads CASSSGGVATNEKLFF. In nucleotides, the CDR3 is TGTGCCAGCAGCTCAGGGGGAGTGGCAACTAATGAAAAACTGTTTTTT.

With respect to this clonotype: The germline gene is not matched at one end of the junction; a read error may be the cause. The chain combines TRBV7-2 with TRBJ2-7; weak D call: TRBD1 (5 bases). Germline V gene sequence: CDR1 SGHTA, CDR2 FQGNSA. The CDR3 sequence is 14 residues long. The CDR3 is CAGSPGHGVYEQYF. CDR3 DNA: TGTGCCGGCAGCCCCGGACACGGAGTCTACGAGCAGTACTTC.

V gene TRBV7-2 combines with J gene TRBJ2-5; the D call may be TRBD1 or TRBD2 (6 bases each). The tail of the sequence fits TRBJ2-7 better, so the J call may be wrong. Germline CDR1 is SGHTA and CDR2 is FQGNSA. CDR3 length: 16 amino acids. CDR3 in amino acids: CASSLSGGGSRNEQYF. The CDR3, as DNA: TGTGCCAGCAGCTTAAGTGGAGGGGGGAGTAGAAACGAGCAGTACTTC.

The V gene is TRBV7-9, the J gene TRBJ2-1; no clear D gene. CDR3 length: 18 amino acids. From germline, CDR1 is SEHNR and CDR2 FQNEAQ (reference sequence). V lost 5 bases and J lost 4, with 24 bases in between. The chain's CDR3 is CASSLHARQNFMYNEQFF. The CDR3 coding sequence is TGTGCCAGCAGCCTTCATGCCAGACAAAACTTTATGTACAATGAGCAGTTCTTC.

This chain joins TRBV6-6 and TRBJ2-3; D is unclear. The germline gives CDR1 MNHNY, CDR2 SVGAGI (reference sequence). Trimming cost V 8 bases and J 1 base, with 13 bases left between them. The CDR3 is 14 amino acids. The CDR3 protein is CASYPRVGTDTQYF. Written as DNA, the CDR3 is TGTGCCAGCTACCCAAGGGTCGGCACAGATACGCAGTATTTT.

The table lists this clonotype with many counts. For the CDR3, the DNA is TGTGCCAGCAGCCAAGACGGGGGCGGCGGCGAGCAGTACTTC. Protein: CASSQDGGGGEQYF. This rearrangement joins TRBV4-2 to TRBJ2-7; D may be TRBD1 or TRBD2 (6 bases each). The CDR3 is 14 amino acids. Germline CDR1 is LGHNA and CDR2 is YNFKEQ. V was clipped by 0 bases and J by 6 bases, with 12 bases between them.

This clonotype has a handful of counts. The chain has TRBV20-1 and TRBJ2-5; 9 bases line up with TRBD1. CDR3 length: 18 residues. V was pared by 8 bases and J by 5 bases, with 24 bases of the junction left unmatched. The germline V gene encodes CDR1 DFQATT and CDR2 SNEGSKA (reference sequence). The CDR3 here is CSPKSTHRGTGIAETQYF. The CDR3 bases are TGCAGTCCGAAGTCGACCCACCGTGGGACAGGGATTGCGGAGACCCAGTACTTC.

The DNA for the CDR3 is TGCAGTGCTAGAGATCTACAGGGGTTGGGGGAGCAGTACTTC. This translates into CSARDLQGLGEQYF. The chain has TRBV20-1 and TRBJ2-4; 7 bases agree with TRBD1. This CDR3 has 14 amino acids. The V gene end was trimmed by 0 bases and the J gene end by 13 bases; junction bases not matched to a gene: 12. Germline V gene lookup returns CDR1 DFQATT and CDR2 SNEGSKA (reference sequence).

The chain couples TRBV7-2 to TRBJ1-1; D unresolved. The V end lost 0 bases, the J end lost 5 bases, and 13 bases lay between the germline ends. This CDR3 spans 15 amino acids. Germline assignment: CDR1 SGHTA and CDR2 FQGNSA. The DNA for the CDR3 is TGTGCCAGCAGCTTAGCGGTCCCCAGAGGGACTGAAGCTTTCTTT. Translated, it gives CASSLAVPRGTEAFF.

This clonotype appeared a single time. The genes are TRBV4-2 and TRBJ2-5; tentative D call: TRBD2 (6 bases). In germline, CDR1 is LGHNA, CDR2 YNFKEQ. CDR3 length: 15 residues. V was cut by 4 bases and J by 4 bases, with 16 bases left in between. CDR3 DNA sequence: TGTGCCAGCAGCCCTCGGGACTCCGGTGGAGAGACCCAGTACTTC. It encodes CASSPRDSGGETQYF.

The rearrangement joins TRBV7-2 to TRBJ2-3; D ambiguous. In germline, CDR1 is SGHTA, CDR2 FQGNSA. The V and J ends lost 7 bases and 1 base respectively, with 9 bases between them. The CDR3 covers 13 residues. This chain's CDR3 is CASTPRGTDTQYF. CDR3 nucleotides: TGTGCCAGCACCCCTCGGGGCACAGATACGCAGTATTTT.

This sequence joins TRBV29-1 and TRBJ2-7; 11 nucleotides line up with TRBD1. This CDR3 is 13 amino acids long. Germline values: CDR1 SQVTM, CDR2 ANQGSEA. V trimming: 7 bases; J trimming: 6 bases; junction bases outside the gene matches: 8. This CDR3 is CSAVGQGAFEQYF. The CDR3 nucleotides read TGCAGCGCCGTTGGACAGGGGGCGTTCGAGCAGTACTTC.

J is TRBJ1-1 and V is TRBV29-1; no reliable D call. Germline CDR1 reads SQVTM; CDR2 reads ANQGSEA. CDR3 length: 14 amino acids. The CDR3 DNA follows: TGCAGTATACCAGACGGCCCCCTGAACACTGAAGCTTTCTTT. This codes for CSIPDGPLNTEAFF.

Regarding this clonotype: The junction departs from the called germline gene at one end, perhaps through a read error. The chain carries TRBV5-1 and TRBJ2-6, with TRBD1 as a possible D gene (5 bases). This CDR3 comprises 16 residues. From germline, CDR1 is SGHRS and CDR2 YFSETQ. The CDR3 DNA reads TGCGCCAGCTCCACTCGGGCCGACTCTGGGGCCAACGTCCCGACTTTC. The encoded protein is CASSTRADSGANVPTF.

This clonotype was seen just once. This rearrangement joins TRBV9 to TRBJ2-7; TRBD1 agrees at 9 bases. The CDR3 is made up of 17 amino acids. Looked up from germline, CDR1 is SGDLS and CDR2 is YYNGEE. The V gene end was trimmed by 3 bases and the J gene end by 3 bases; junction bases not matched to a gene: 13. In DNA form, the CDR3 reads TGTGCCAGCAGCGGAACTAACGGGACAGGGTTTTTCTACGAGCAGTACTTC. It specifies CASSGTNGTGFFYEQYF.

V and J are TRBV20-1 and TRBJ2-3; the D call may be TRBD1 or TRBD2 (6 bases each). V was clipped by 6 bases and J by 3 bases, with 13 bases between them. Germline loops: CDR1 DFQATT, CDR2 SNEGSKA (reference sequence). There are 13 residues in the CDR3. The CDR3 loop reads CSAGGLATDTQYF. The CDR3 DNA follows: TGCAGTGCCGGGGGCCTAGCGACAGATACGCAGTATTTT.

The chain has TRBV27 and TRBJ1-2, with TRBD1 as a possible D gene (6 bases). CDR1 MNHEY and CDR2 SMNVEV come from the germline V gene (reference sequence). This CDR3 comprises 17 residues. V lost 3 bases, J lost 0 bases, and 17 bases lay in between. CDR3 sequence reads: CASSLFGTPSSNYGYTF. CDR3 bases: TGTGCCAGCAGTTTGTTCGGGACACCGTCTTCTAACTATGGCTACACCTTC.

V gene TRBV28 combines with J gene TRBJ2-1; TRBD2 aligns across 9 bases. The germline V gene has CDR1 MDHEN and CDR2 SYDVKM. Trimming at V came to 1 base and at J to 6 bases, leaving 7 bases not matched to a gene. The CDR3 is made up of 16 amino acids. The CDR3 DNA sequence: TGTGCCAGCAGTTTATATTGGCGGGGGGGGATCAATGAGCAGTTCTTC. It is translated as CASSLYWRGGINEQFF.

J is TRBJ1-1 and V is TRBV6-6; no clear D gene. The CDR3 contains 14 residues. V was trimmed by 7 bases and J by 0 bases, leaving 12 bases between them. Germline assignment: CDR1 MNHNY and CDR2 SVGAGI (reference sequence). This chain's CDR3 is CASTLTLVNTEAFF. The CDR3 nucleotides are TGTGCCAGCACCCTAACCCTTGTGAACACTGAAGCTTTCTTT.

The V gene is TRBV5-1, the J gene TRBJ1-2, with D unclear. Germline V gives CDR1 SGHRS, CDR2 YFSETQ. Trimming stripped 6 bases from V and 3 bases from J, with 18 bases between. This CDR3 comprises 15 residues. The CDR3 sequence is CASKSLAGFDYGYTF. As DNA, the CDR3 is TGCGCCAGCAAGTCGCTTGCCGGGTTCGACTATGGCTACACCTTC.

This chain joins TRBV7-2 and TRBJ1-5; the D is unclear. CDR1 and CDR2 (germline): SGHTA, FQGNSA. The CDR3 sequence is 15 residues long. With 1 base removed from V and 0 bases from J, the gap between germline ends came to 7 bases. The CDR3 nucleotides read TGTGCCAGCAGCTTAGGACTTTATAGCAATCAGCCCCAGCATTTT. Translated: CASSLGLYSNQPQHF.

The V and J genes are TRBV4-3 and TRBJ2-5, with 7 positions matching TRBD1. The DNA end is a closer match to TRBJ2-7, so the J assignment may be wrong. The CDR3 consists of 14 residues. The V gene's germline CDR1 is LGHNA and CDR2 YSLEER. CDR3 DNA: TGCGCCAGCAGCCAAGTGAGGACAGGTCACGAGCAGTACTTC. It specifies CASSQVRTGHEQYF.

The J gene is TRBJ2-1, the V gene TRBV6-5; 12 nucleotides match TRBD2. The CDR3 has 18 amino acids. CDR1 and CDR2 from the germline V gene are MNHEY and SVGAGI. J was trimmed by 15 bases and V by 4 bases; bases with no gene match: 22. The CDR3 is CASSSGLAGSVGWWVWFF. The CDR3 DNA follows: TGTGCCAGCAGTTCCGGACTAGCGGGGTCCGTGGGGTGGTGGGTTTGGTTCTTC.

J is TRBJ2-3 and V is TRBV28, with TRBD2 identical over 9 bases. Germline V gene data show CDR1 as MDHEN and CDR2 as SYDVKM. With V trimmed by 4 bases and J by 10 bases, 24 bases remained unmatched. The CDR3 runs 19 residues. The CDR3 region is CASSSLPGLAKAPFSAQYF. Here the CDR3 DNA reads TGTGCCAGCAGTTCACTCCCGGGACTAGCAAAGGCCCCATTTAGCGCGCAGTATTTT. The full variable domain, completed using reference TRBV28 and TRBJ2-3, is DVKVTQSSRYLVKRTGEKVFLECVQDMDHENMFWYRQDPGLGLRLIYFSYDVKMKEKGDIPEGYSVSREKKERFSLILESASTNQTSMYLCASSSLPGLAKAPFSAQYFGPGTRLTVL.

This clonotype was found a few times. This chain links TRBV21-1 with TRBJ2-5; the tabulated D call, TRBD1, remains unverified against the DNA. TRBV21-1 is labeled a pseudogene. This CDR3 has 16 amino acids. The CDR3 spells CASSKGDRAVEETQYF. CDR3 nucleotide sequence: TGTGCCAGCAGCAAAGGGGATCGGGCGGTGGAAGAGACCCAGTACTTC.

CDR3 bases: TGTGCCAGCAGCTCCCCCCGGGAGCGGGGGAAGGATACGCAGTATTTT. Amino acid sequence: CASSSPRERGKDTQYF. The chain uses TRBV7-3 and TRBJ2-3; the match to TRBD2 covers 8 bases. Germline V gives CDR1 SGHTA, CDR2 FQGTGA. The CDR3 sequence is 16 residues long. The ends lost 4 bases at V and 6 bases at J; junction bases unmatched: 12. The variable domain in full, completed from reference TRBV7-3 and TRBJ2-3, reads GAGVSQTPSNKVTEKGKYVELRCDPISGHTALYWYRQSLGQGPEFLIYFQGTGAADDSGLPNDRFFAVRPEGSVSTLKIQRTERGDSAVYLCASSSPRERGKDTQYFGPGTRLTVL.

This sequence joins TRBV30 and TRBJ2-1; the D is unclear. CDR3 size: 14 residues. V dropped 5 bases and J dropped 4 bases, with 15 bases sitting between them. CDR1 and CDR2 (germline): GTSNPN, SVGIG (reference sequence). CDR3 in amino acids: CAWVQRQVYNEQFF. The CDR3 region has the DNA TGTGCCTGGGTACAACGGCAGGTTTACAATGAGCAGTTCTTC.

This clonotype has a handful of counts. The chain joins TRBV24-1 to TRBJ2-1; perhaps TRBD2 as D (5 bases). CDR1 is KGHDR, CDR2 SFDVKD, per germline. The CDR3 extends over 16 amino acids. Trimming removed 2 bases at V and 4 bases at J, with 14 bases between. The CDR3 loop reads CATSDSGSSGYNEQFF. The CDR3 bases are TGTGCCACCAGTGATTCGGGGTCCTCGGGTTACAATGAGCAGTTCTTC.